This TCR beta chain appears in the sequencing data of a study of T cells after posttransplantation cyclophosphamide. The germline gives CDR1 GTSNPN, CDR2 SVGIG (reference sequence). The V end lost 8 bases, the J end lost 6 bases, and 17 bases lay between the germline ends. CDR3 size: 13 residues. Whole-study findings and limits: Recipient CMV seropositivity and CMV reactivation strongly tracked TRB clonality. Later post-transplant blood repertoires were often dominated by donor CD8+ memory clones.

Worth noting for this clone: Its antigen is not identified.

The table came from immunoSEQ multiplex PCR; TCRdb's copy has only in-frame clones and leaves some out. The table shows around 66,000 clones, with around 93% occurring only once. The specimen sequenced was PBMCs. The chain couples TRBV30 to TRBJ1-5, with D tentatively TRBD1 (6 bases). This sequence originates from a woman aged 30 to 39 in good health and a related stem cell transplant donor. The CDR3 coding sequence is TGTGCCGGAAACAGGGAGTTCGGTCAGCCCCAGCATTTT. This encodes CAGNREFGQPQHF.